This T cell receptor beta chain was captured in a study of T cell responses to AZD1222 COVID-19 vaccine. Between the trimmed V and J ends, which lost 2 bases and 4 bases, there was a span of 7 bases. The CDR3 runs 13 residues. A single count supports this clone. What it binds is unknown. Study-wide findings and caveats: Seropositive status at baseline applied to only a handful of AZD1222 recipients. The span of vaccine-associated CD4 TCRs extended across spike, with dominance at 160-218 and 743-854. Spike-specific TCR breadth and depth both grew after two AZD1222 doses. Reportedly, nearly half the spike-specific TCRs target unmutated variant regions.

Using immunoSEQ multiplex PCR, the repertoire was profiled, and TCRdb retains in-frame clones only, with some absent. The data contain over 120,000 clones, around 92% of them singletons. The input for sequencing was peripheral blood, taken 28 days after the second AZD1222 dose. This TCR was recovered from an adult who received the AZD1222 COVID-19 vaccine. The chain combines TRBV12-3 or TRBV12-4 with TRBJ2-3, with a tentative D call TRBD2 (6 bases). CDR3 DNA: TGTGCCAGCAGTTTAAGCGGGTCAGATACGCAGTATTTT. It specifies CASSLSGSDTQYF.